The T cell receptor (beta chain) under discussion was sequenced for a study of blood T cell repertoires in COVID-19. Across the study: Italy, Spain and the United States were the sources of the convalescent and acute COVID-19 samples.

As originally analysed: Scientists estimated how many nucleated cells there were by amplifying reference gene primers. Sequencing was performed with immunoSEQ multiplex PCR; in TCRdb, only in-frame clones are kept and a portion is missing. V and J calls and clone size are as listed in that table; D and trimming were resolved from the DNA. The data contain hundreds of thousands of clones, 82% of them seen just once; the ten biggest clones take up 4.7%. Sequenced: peripheral blood. The TCR sequence derives from a woman in her 70s with acute or convalescent COVID-19.

The CDR3 DNA is TGTGCCATCAGCCACAGGGGACCTAACACTGAAGCTTTCTTT. It is translated as CAISHRGPNTEAFF. V and J are TRBV10-3 and TRBJ1-1, with 7 nucleotides matching TRBD1. The junction had 6 bases not matched to a gene; V was cut back by 6 bases and J by 2 bases. The length of the CDR3 is 14 residues. Germline V lookup: CDR1 ENHRY, CDR2 SYGVKD.